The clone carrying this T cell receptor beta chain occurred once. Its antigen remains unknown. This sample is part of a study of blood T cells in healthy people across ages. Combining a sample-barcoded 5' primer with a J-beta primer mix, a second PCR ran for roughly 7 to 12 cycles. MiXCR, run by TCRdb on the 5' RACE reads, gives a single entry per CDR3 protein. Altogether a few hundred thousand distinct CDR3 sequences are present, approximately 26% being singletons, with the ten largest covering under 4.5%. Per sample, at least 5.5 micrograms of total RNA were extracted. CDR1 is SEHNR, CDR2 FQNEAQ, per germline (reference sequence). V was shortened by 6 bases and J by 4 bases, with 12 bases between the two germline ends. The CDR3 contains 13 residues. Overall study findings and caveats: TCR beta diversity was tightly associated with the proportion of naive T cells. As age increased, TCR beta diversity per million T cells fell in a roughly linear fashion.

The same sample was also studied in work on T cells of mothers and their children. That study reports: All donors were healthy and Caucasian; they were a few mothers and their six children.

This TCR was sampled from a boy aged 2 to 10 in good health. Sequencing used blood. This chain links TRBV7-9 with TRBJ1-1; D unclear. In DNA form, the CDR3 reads TGTGCCAGCAGGGAGGGTTGGAGCACTGAAGCTTTCTTT. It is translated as CASREGWSTEAFF.